The 28 T cell receptor beta chains given below trace back to one sample, sequenced in a study of blood T cell repertoires in COVID-19. TCRdb keeps only in-frame clones here, not all; method: immunoSEQ multiplex PCR. This table holds about 320,000 clones, 85% found once. Sequenced material: PBMCs or T cells enriched from blood (not recorded which). The receptors shown here come from a woman aged 25 to 39 who had been exposed to COVID-19.

This chain links TRBV28 with TRBJ1-5, with D possibly matching TRBD1 (6 bases). The germline V and J ends were trimmed by 2 bases and 7 bases, with 18 bases remaining between them. The length of the CDR3 is 16 residues. Germline CDR1 MDHEN, CDR2 SYDVKM. The chain's CDR3 is CASSLPTGGLGQPQHF. The DNA for the CDR3 is TGTGCCAGCAGTTTACCGACAGGAGGCCTAGGGCAGCCCCAGCATTTT.

J is TRBJ1-5 and V is TRBV27, with 8 nucleotides matching TRBD1. The V gene end was trimmed by 5 bases and the J gene end by 5 bases; junction bases not matched to a gene: 5. CDR3 length equals 14 residues. Germline assignment: CDR1 MNHEY and CDR2 SMNVEV (reference sequence). The CDR3 DNA is TGTGCCAGCAGTCCCGGGACAGGAGATCAGCCCCAGCATTTT. It encodes CASSPGTGDQPQHF.

This sequence joins TRBV12-5 and TRBJ1-2; no definite D call. Trimming removed 7 bases at V and 3 bases at J, with 12 bases between. There are 13 residues in the CDR3. Germline CDR1 and CDR2: LGHNT and FRNRAP. CDR3 amino acids: CASAKERDYGYTF. The CDR3, as DNA: TGTGCTAGTGCCAAGGAGCGGGACTATGGCTACACCTTC. Full variable domain (outside the CDR3, taken from reference TRBV12-5 and TRBJ1-2): DARVTQTPRHKVTEMGQEVTMRCQPILGHNTVFWYRQTMMQGLELLAYFRNRAPLDDSGMPKDRFSAEMPDATLATLKIQPSEPRDSAVYFCASAKERDYGYTFGSGTRLTVV.

The chain links TRBV6-5 to TRBJ2-4, with a weak D call TRBD1 (6 bases). CDR1 is MNHEY and CDR2 is SVGAGI in the germline V gene. CDR3 length equals 14 residues. Trimming cost V 4 bases and J 0 bases, with 7 bases left between them. The CDR3 DNA reads TGTGCCAGCAGTTGGGACATAGCCAAAAACATTCAGTACTTC. Translation gives CASSWDIAKNIQYF.

The chain is built from TRBV28 and TRBJ1-2; a weak D match, TRBD1 (5 bases). V shed 6 bases and J shed 3 bases, with 8 bases lying between them. CDR3 length: 12 amino acids. Germline CDR1 MDHEN, CDR2 SYDVKM. The CDR3 DNA reads TGTGCCAGCAGGCAGGGATACTATGGCTACACCTTC. Encoded protein: CASRQGYYGYTF.

The chain carries TRBV28 and TRBJ1-1; 11 positions match TRBD1. The CDR3 extends over 14 amino acids. The ends lost 5 bases at V and 6 bases at J; junction bases unmatched: 5. Looked up from germline, CDR1 is MDHEN and CDR2 is SYDVKM. CDR3 DNA sequence: TGTGCCAGCAGTCCCGGGACAGGGGGATCTGAAGCTTTCTTT. Its protein is CASSPGTGGSEAFF.

The J gene is TRBJ1-2, the V gene TRBV30; no clear D. V gave up 7 bases and J gave up 5 bases, with 23 bases separating them. The CDR3 is made up of 15 amino acids. Germline CDR1 is GTSNPN and CDR2 is SVGIG (reference sequence). The CDR3 DNA reads as TGTGCCTATTCCCCAAATTTCTCCACTTCTTATGGCTACACCTTC. This translates into CAYSPNFSTSYGYTF.

The chain couples TRBV3-1 (or the pseudogene TRBV3-2) to TRBJ2-1; possible D gene TRBD1, 6 bases. This CDR3 has 16 amino acids. Germline V lookup: CDR1 LGHDT, CDR2 YNNKEL (reference sequence). Trimming took off 1 base at V and 1 base at J, with 11 bases between the two ends. DNA for the CDR3: TGTGCCAGCAGCCAAGTTGGTCAGGGGTCCTACAATGAGCAGTTCTTC. This codes for CASSQVGQGSYNEQFF.

This clone was recorded many times. This rearrangement joins TRBV10-3 to TRBJ2-5, with TRBD1 identical over 8 bases. The length of the CDR3 is 14 residues. The germline CDR1 and CDR2 sequences are ENHRY and SYGVKD. The junction had 2 bases not matched to a gene; V was cut back by 2 bases and J by 3 bases. CDR3 in DNA: TGTGCCATCAGTGAGAGGACAGGGAAAGAGACCCAGTACTTC. It encodes CAISERTGKETQYF.

A single count supports this clone. V usage is TRBV19 and J usage is TRBJ2-2; 8 bases match TRBD2. Germline CDR1 is LNHDA and CDR2 is SQIVND (reference sequence). CDR3 length: 15 amino acids. V was clipped by 3 bases and J by 5 bases; unmatched bases: 5. The CDR3 is CASSMSSGGTGELFF. DNA of the CDR3: TGTGCCAGTAGTATGTCGAGCGGGGGTACCGGGGAGCTGTTTTTT.

The chain combines TRBV20-1 with TRBJ2-5; tentative D call: TRBD1 (5 bases). CDR1 and CDR2 from the germline V gene are DFQATT and SNEGSKA (reference sequence). The CDR3 has 14 residues. The V end was cut by 3 bases, the J end by 6 bases, with 17 bases between. CDR3 loop: CSASLQDVGKTQYF. In DNA, the CDR3 is TGCAGTGCTAGTCTACAGGACGTTGGAAAGACCCAGTACTTC.

The rearrangement links TRBV2 to TRBJ2-7; 15 positions agree with TRBD2. The CDR3 covers 14 residues. Per the germline V gene, CDR1 is SNHLY and CDR2 is FYNNEI. The J segment lost 6 bases and the V segment lost 10 bases, leaving 7 bases of the junction unmatched. This chain's CDR3 is CATSGLAGGSEQYF. CDR3 nucleotides: TGTGCCACCTCGGGACTAGCGGGAGGATCCGAGCAGTACTTC.

The V gene is TRBV4-1, the J gene TRBJ2-2; 7 bases align to TRBD1. V dropped 9 bases and J dropped 1; count of bases not matched to a gene: 2. The CDR3 has 13 residues. CDR1 and CDR2 from the germline V gene are MGHRA and YSYEKL. The CDR3 is CASRGLNTGELFF. In DNA form, the CDR3 reads TGCGCCAGTAGGGGGCTGAACACCGGGGAGCTGTTTTTT.

The V gene is TRBV19, the J gene TRBJ2-7; 10 positions match TRBD1. V lost 6 bases, J lost 5 bases, and 7 bases stayed unmatched. The CDR3 has 14 amino acids. Germline CDR1 is LNHDA and CDR2 is SQIVND (reference sequence). DNA for the CDR3: TGTGCCAGTAGCGACAGGGGGCGATTCCACGAGCAGTACTTC. This gives the protein CASSDRGRFHEQYF.

The rearrangement uses TRBV30 and TRBJ2-3; TRBD1 agrees at 8 bases. Germline-derived CDR1 and CDR2 are GTSNPN and SVGIG (reference sequence). The CDR3 loop spans 15 amino acids. V shed 3 bases, J shed 4 bases, and the junction held 9 bases outside the gene matches. The CDR3 DNA is TGTGCCTGGAGCCCCGGACAGGGATCCCCAGATACGCAGTATTTT. Translating gives CAWSPGQGSPDTQYF.

This clone was recorded many times. The chain recombines TRBV6-5 with TRBJ1-1; D might be TRBD1 (5 bases). Germline lookup yields CDR1 MNHEY and CDR2 SVGAGI. The CDR3 is made up of 12 amino acids. V dropped 5 bases and J dropped 11 bases, with 15 bases sitting between them. DNA of the CDR3: TGTGCCAGCAGTCCCCAGGGCCCCGGGGCTTTCTTT. It encodes CASSPQGPGAFF.

The chain couples TRBV28 to TRBJ2-7, with D possibly TRBD1 on 5 matching bases. The CDR3 length is 13 residues. V was pared by 2 bases and J by 6 bases, with 11 bases between. Looked up from germline, CDR1 is MDHEN and CDR2 is SYDVKM. Here the CDR3 DNA reads TGTGCCAGCAGTTTAGCAGGGTTGGGCGAGCAGTACTTC. It codes for CASSLAGLGEQYF.

The CDR3 reads CASSNTGVTGELFF. Here the CDR3 DNA reads TGTGCCAGCAGCAATACAGGGGTAACCGGGGAGCTGTTTTTT. This rearrangement joins TRBV7-8 to TRBJ2-2; TRBD1 matches at 7 bases. CDR1 is SGHVS, CDR2 FQNEAQ, per germline. CDR3 length: 14 residues. Germline trimming cut 5 bases from V and 5 bases from J; bases unmatched to any gene: 5.

The rearrangement uses TRBV19 and TRBJ1-2; no clear D. Trimming pared 7 bases from V and 4 bases from J, leaving 13 bases between. CDR3 length: 13 residues. Germline CDR1 reads LNHDA; CDR2 reads SQIVND (reference sequence). The CDR3 loop reads CASTTDAGYGYTF. In DNA form, the CDR3 reads TGTGCCAGTACCACGGACGCGGGCTATGGCTACACCTTC. Using reference TRBV19 and TRBJ1-2 for the parts outside the CDR3, the full variable domain is DGGITQSPKYLFRKEGQNVTLSCEQNLNHDAMYWYRQDPGQGLRLIYYSQIVNDFQKGDIAEGYSVSREKKESFPLTVTSAQKNPTAFYLCASTTDAGYGYTFGSGTRLTVV.

This clone was detected only a few times. The chain links TRBV7-9 to TRBJ1-5; D not certain. This CDR3 is built from 14 residues. The germline gives CDR1 SEHNR, CDR2 FQNEAQ (reference sequence). V was pared by 1 base and J by 3 bases, with 7 bases between. This CDR3 is CASSLEQSNQPQHF. CDR3 nucleotide sequence: TGTGCCAGCAGCTTAGAACAGTCCAATCAGCCCCAGCATTTT.

The chain is built from TRBV29-1 and TRBJ1-4; TRBD1 matches 10 bases. Germline CDR1 is SQVTM and CDR2 is ANQGSEA. This CDR3 contains 17 residues. V trimming: 1 base; J trimming: 11 bases; junction bases outside the gene matches: 16. CDR3 loop: CSVEVPTTGGITTKLFF. The CDR3 region has the DNA TGCAGCGTTGAAGTACCCACGACAGGGGGCATAACGACGAAACTGTTTTTT.

This clone has only one observation. The V and J genes are TRBV27 and TRBJ1-4; TRBD1 might be the D (6 bases). This CDR3 contains 13 residues. The ends were cut back, 6 bases at V and 7 bases at J, with 12 bases in the middle. CDR1 and CDR2 (germline): MNHEY, SMNVEV (reference sequence). DNA of the CDR3: TGTGCCAGCAGCGAGGACAGACGTGAAAAACTGTTTTTT. Amino acid sequence: CASSEDRREKLFF.

The rearrangement uses TRBV4-2 and TRBJ2-5, with 8 bases that match TRBD1. V trimming: 3 bases; J trimming: 7 bases; junction bases outside the gene matches: 7. The CDR3 has 14 residues. CDR1 LGHNA and CDR2 YNFKEQ come from the germline V gene. The CDR3 spells CASSQDREWLTQYF. CDR3 nucleotide sequence: TGTGCCAGCAGCCAGGACAGGGAGTGGTTGACCCAGTACTTC.

This clone appeared a single time. The J gene is TRBJ1-1, the V gene TRBV5-6, with 12 bases identical to TRBD1. CDR1 is SGHDT, CDR2 YYEEEE, per germline. V lost 4 bases, J lost 3 bases, and 16 bases stayed unmatched. CDR3 size: 19 residues. CDR3 protein: CASSTVEMGQGARYTEAFF. DNA of the CDR3: TGTGCCAGCAGCACCGTGGAGATGGGACAGGGGGCGAGGTACACTGAAGCTTTCTTT.

The chain links TRBV27 to TRBJ2-6; D is undetermined. V lost 6 bases and J lost 4, with 13 bases in between. The CDR3 has 15 residues. Germline V gene lookup returns CDR1 MNHEY and CDR2 SMNVEV (reference sequence). The CDR3 bases are TGTGCCAGCAGCACCCTTGGGCCCGGGGCCAACGTCCTGACTTTC. It encodes CASSTLGPGANVLTF.

The chain recombines TRBV28 with TRBJ1-2, with TRBD1 identical over 7 bases. The CDR3 contains 12 residues. The V segment lost 5 bases and the J segment 8 bases; nucleotides outside the gene matches: 5. Germline V lookup: CDR1 MDHEN, CDR2 SYDVKM. CDR3 sequence (DNA): TGTGCCAGCAGTCCCAGGGGGGTGGGCTACACCTTC. It is translated as CASSPRGVGYTF.

The rearrangement uses TRBV3-1 (or the pseudogene TRBV3-2) and TRBJ1-2, with D unclear. V was pared by 4 bases and J by 0 bases, with 9 bases between. Germline CDR1 and CDR2: LGHDT and YNNKEL (reference sequence). This CDR3 has 14 amino acids. The CDR3 loop reads CASSPRSANYGYTF. In nucleotides, the CDR3 is TGTGCCAGCAGCCCTAGGTCAGCTAACTATGGCTACACCTTC.

This clone was detected only once. The chain uses TRBV3-1 (or the pseudogene TRBV3-2) and TRBJ2-1; 7 bases agree with TRBD2. The CDR3 has 17 amino acids. Germline V gene lookup returns CDR1 LGHDT and CDR2 YNNKEL (reference sequence). V was clipped by 1 base and J by 2 bases; unmatched bases: 8. CDR3 coding DNA: TGTGCCAGCAGCCAAGCCATTGGACTAGGGCCCTACAATGAGCAGTTCTTC. Protein sequence: CASSQAIGLGPYNEQFF.